This T cell receptor (beta chain) comes out of a study of cytomegalovirus exposure and HLA in healthy donors. Study-level points and caveats: Listed as cytomegalovirus-associated were 150 to 200 TCR beta chains. Several of the most significant clusters appeared linked to common viral pathogens, based on a later analysis. Productive rates of about 90% or about 30% were seen for most TCR beta V segments in an earlier analysis.

Recording of this donor's CMV serostatus was not done. The CDR3 contains 11 residues. The germline gives CDR1 SGHRS, CDR2 YFSETQ. Trimming took 4 bases from V and 10 from J, leaving 9 bases between them. It was with 60 Vbeta and 13 Jbeta primers that the PCR ran. The data were produced by immunoSEQ multiplex PCR, yet TCRdb's version contains in-frame clones alone and is incomplete. The data contain fewer than 150,000 clones, 70% to 75% of them singletons. On this clone: Its specificity is unknown.

Sequencing was done on a sample of PBMCs. The V and J genes are TRBV5-1 and TRBJ2-1; D not certain. The TCR sequence derives from a human donor in good health. The CDR3 loop reads CASSASIEQFF. The CDR3 nucleotides read TGCGCCAGCAGCGCGTCAATAGAGCAGTTCTTC.